A selection of T cell receptor beta chains follows, all from one sample in a study of T cells in localized non-small cell lung cancer. This table comes from immunoSEQ multiplex PCR, and its TCRdb copy is limited to in-frame clones, with some not included. Of more than 30,000 clones in the sample, about 90% were seen once. The specimen comprised peripheral blood mononuclear cells, sampled before any cancer treatment. These TCRs come from a man aged 40-75 years with stage III lung adenocarcinoma. Each CDR3 is given with its conserved first and last residue. A D gene is named only where the DNA matches it firmly. The size field is filled for only some rows; it gives once, few, many or a size class.

CDR3nt	CDR3aa	abundance	j_gene	d_gene	v_gene
TGTGCCAGCAGCTTGACTCCGGGACAGGGAGCTGGCTACACCTTC	CASSLTPGQGAGYTF	.	TRBJ1-2	TRBD1	TRBV7-2
TGTGCCAGCAGCCAGACGGACGGGGTCCTAGCGGGGGGAGCTTACAATGAGCAGTTCTTC	CASSQTDGVLAGGAYNEQFF	.	TRBJ2-1	TRBD2	TRBV14
TGTGCCAGCACCCCCCGGATTAGCGGGACTTACACAGATACGCAGTATTTT	CASTPRISGTYTDTQYF	.	TRBJ2-3	TRBD2	TRBV7-2
TGTGCCAGCAGAACTGCAGGGGGCAATCAGCCCCAGCATTTT	CASRTAGGNQPQHF	.	TRBJ1-5	.	TRBV6-6
TGCGCCAGCAGCTTAAGTCCGGCGTTTGGGACCCAGTACTTC	CASSLSPAFGTQYF	.	TRBJ2-5	.	TRBV5-1
TGTGCCAGCAGCCCTGGGAATCGAGAGACCCAGTACTTC	CASSPGNRETQYF	.	TRBJ2-5	.	TRBV11-1
TGTGCCAGCTCACCAAGTTTAACCTTAAAGGCAGGCACAAAAAACATTCAGTACTTC	CASSPSLTLKAGTKNIQYF	.	TRBJ2-4	.	TRBV18
TGTGCCAGCAGTTTAAATGGGATTTGGAATCAGCCCCAGCATTTT	CASSLNGIWNQPQHF	.	TRBJ1-5	.	TRBV6-5
TGTGCCAGCAGCCAAGACGGGTGGGTCACTGAAGCTTTCTTT	CASSQDGWVTEAFF	.	TRBJ1-1	.	TRBV14
TGCGCCAGCAGCCAAGACAACCCGGAGTACACTGAAGCTTTCTTT	CASSQDNPEYTEAFF	.	TRBJ1-1	.	TRBV4-3
TGTGCCAGCAGTGTAGCAGGCACCTGGCTCCACTTT	CASSVAGTWLHF	.	TRBJ1-6	.	TRBV6-1
TGTGCCAGCAGCTTCTACGGAGATAGCAATCAGCCCCAGCATTTT	CASSFYGDSNQPQHF	.	TRBJ1-5	.	TRBV7-2
TGTGCCAGCAGTCTCAGGGAGGTGAACACTGAAGCTTTCTTT	CASSLREVNTEAFF	.	TRBJ1-1	.	TRBV6-6
TGTGCCAGCAGTAAAAAACAGGGTAGCACAGATACGCAGTATTTT	CASSKKQGSTDTQYF	.	TRBJ2-3	.	TRBV6-5
TGTGCCAGCAGCTTAGGGGGGCCCGGCCAGGGGAGTTGGGCCGGGGAGCTGTTTTTT	CASSLGGPGQGSWAGELFF	.	TRBJ2-2	.	TRBV11-3
TGTGCCAGCAGTGAAGTGCGGGAGCAGTACTTC	CASSEVREQYF	.	TRBJ2-7	.	TRBV2
TGTGCCAGCAGTGCCTTCCTAGCGGGGGGGTTGGAGACCCAGTACTTC	CASSAFLAGGLETQYF	.	TRBJ2-5	TRBD2	TRBV6-1
TGTGCCAGCAGTCTGAACACCTTACTTAACTATGGCTACACCTTC	CASSLNTLLNYGYTF	.	TRBJ1-2	.	TRBV7-8
TGTGCCAGCAGCACCTTAAGGGTCTCCCACAATGAGCAGTTCTTC	CASSTLRVSHNEQFF	.	TRBJ2-1	.	TRBV7-9
TGTGCCAGCAGTGACTCAGGACAGGGGCACAATGAGCAGTTCTTC	CASSDSGQGHNEQFF	.	TRBJ2-1	TRBD1	TRBV6-4
TGTGCCAGCAGTCCCGACAGGGCTGAGAATCAGCCCCAGCATTTT	CASSPDRAENQPQHF	.	TRBJ1-5	TRBD1	TRBV6-5
TGTGCCAGCAGCTTAGCCGGGACCGGACAGTACGAGCAGTACTTC	CASSLAGTGQYEQYF	.	TRBJ2-7	.	TRBV7-9
TGTGCCAGCAGCCGAGTAAATAGCAATCAGCCCCAGCATTTT	CASSRVNSNQPQHF	once	TRBJ1-5	.	TRBV16
TGTGCCAGCAGCCGACCCGGGACTAGCGGCGCCAAGTATTTT	CASSRPGTSGAKYF	.	TRBJ2-3	TRBD2	TRBV7-9
TGTGCCAGCAGTGACAATAGGGGCGCAGATACGCAGTATTTT	CASSDNRGADTQYF	.	TRBJ2-3	.	TRBV6-4
TGTGCCAGTAGTATTGCAGGGAGCTCCTACGAGCAGTACTTC	CASSIAGSSYEQYF	.	TRBJ2-7	.	TRBV19
TGTGCCAGCAGCTCAAACTATAATTCACCCCTCCACTTT	CASSSNYNSPLHF	.	TRBJ1-6	.	TRBV5-6
TGTGCCAGCAGCTATAGCGGGGCTGACACAGATACGCAGTATTTT	CASSYSGADTDTQYF	.	TRBJ2-3	TRBD2	TRBV7-2
TGCGCCAGCAGCCGGTCTTCAAGGGGGGGGCAGGGAGAGACCCAGTACTTC	CASSRSSRGGQGETQYF	.	TRBJ2-5	.	TRBV4-1
TGTGCCAGCACAGTGGACCGACAGGGAGTCTACGAGCAGTACTTC	CASTVDRQGVYEQYF	.	TRBJ2-7	TRBD1	TRBV6-1
TGTGCCAGCGGGGGGGGCCGGGGCGAGCAGTACTTC	CASGGGRGEQYF	.	TRBJ2-7	.	TRBV7-2
TGTGCCAGCAGCTCGATAGGGACGGGGGACGGTAATTCACCCCTCCACTTT	CASSSIGTGDGNSPLHF	.	TRBJ1-6	.	TRBV7-9
TGTGCCAGCAGTGACCAAGGAGATACGCAGTATTTT	CASSDQGDTQYF	.	TRBJ2-3	.	TRBV6-4
TGTGCCAGCAGACTAGCGAGCGATCATTACAATGAGCAGTTCTTC	CASRLASDHYNEQFF	.	TRBJ2-1	TRBD2	TRBV25-1
TGTGCCAGCAGTTGGACCGACACTGAAGCTTTCTTT	CASSWTDTEAFF	.	TRBJ1-1	.	TRBV2
TGTGCCAGCAGCTCAGGGACAGGGGGATCCTATAATTCACCCCTCCACTTT	CASSSGTGGSYNSPLHF	.	TRBJ1-6	TRBD1	TRBV7-9
TGTGCCATCAGTGCGGCCACAGGGATGGCTTTCTTT	CAISAATGMAFF	.	TRBJ1-1	.	TRBV10-3
TGTGCCAGCAGTTTATATAGGGGAGATAATTCACCCCTCCACTTT	CASSLYRGDNSPLHF	.	TRBJ1-6	.	TRBV27
TGTGCCAGCTCGCCCGAGGGACTAGCGACAGATACGCAGTATTTT	CASSPEGLATDTQYF	.	TRBJ2-3	TRBD2	TRBV18
TGTGCCATACGCTGGCTCGATACCCGGACGAACTATGGCTACACCTTC	CAIRWLDTRTNYGYTF	.	TRBJ1-2	.	TRBV10-3
TGTGCCAGCAGCTTTAGAGGGGACAGGGGTCTCTACGAGCAGTACTTC	CASSFRGDRGLYEQYF	.	TRBJ2-7	TRBD1	TRBV7-9
TGTGCCAGCAGCTACACATGGGCGAACACCGGGGAGCTGTTTTTT	CASSYTWANTGELFF	few	TRBJ2-2	.	TRBV6-5
TGTGCCAGCAGCCCCCAGACAGGGGGCTTCGAAAAACTGTTTTTT	CASSPQTGGFEKLFF	.	TRBJ1-4	TRBD1	TRBV7-2
TGCGCCAGCAGCAGAGGCAGCACAGATACGCAGTATTTT	CASSRGSTDTQYF	.	TRBJ2-3	.	TRBV5-1
TGCGCCAGCAGCTTGGGGGCGGGCCCCACAGATACGCAGTATTTT	CASSLGAGPTDTQYF	.	TRBJ2-3	.	TRBV5-1
TGTGCCAGCAGCTTAGCGGGACTAGCGGGAGACAATGAGCAGTTCTTC	CASSLAGLAGDNEQFF	.	TRBJ2-1	TRBD2	TRBV7-2
TGTGCCAGCAGCTTGTACGGGGGACCCCGAGAGGAGCAGTACTTC	CASSLYGGPREEQYF	once	TRBJ2-7	.	TRBV5-4
TGTGCCAGCAGCCAAGGCAAGGGGGCCTCGATCGGCTACACCTTC	CASSQGKGASIGYTF	.	TRBJ1-2	TRBD1	TRBV4-2
TGTGCTAGTGTCATGACAGGATACACTGAAGCTTTCTTT	CASVMTGYTEAFF	.	TRBJ1-1	.	TRBV12-5
TGCGCCAGCAGCTTGGGCTCCAGGGTAGATGGCTACACCTTC	CASSLGSRVDGYTF	.	TRBJ1-2	.	TRBV5-1
TGTGCCAGCCAGAGCGGGGGGGTCGAGGGCACCGGGGAGCTGTTTTTT	CASQSGGVEGTGELFF	.	TRBJ2-2	TRBD2	TRBV28
TGTGCCAGCAAAAGGGGGCTTGATACGCAGTATTTT	CASKRGLDTQYF	.	TRBJ2-3	TRBD1	TRBV6-1
TGTGCCAGCAGCGTTCGGGGGCAAGATACGCAGTATTTT	CASSVRGQDTQYF	once	TRBJ2-3	.	TRBV5-5